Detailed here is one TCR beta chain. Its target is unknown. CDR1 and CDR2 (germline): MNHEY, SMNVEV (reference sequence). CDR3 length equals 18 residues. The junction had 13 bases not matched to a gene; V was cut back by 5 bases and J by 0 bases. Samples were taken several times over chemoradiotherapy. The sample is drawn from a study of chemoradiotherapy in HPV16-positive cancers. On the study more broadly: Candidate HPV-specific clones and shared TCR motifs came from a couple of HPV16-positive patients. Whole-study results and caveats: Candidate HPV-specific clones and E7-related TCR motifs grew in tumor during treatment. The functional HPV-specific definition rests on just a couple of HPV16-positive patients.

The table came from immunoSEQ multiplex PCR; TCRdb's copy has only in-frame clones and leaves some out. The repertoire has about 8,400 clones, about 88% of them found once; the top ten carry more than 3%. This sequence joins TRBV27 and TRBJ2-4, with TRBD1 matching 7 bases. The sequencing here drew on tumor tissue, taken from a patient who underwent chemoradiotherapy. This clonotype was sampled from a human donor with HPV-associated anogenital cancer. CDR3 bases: TGTGCCAGCAGTCCGGATCAAGGACAGGCTCTAGCCAAAAACATTCAGTACTTC. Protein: CASSPDQGQALAKNIQYF.